This TCR beta chain was captured in a study of T cell responses to AZD1222 COVID-19 vaccine. Generated by immunoSEQ multiplex PCR, the TCRdb table keeps only in-frame clones and is missing some. Of approximately 90,000 clones listed, approximately 91% are singletons. Pooling was applied to second doses at about 4 or about 12 weeks. Germline CDR1 MNHEY, CDR2 SMNVEV (reference sequence). V lost 5 bases and J lost 6; bases outside the gene matches: 5. The CDR3 sequence is 14 residues long. With regard to this clone: The target antigen is unknown.

Broader study findings: Donors were mostly white British, more females; clonal diversity possibly underestimated. Spike-spanning, vaccine-associated CD4 TCRs were dominant at 160-218 and 743-854.

V gene TRBV27 combines with J gene TRBJ2-7, with 12 bases identical to TRBD1. Sequenced material: peripheral blood, taken 28 days after the second AZD1222 dose. The receptor was derived from an adult who received the AZD1222 COVID-19 vaccine. DNA of the CDR3: TGTGCCAGCAGTACCGGGACAGGGGGCTCCGAGCAGTACTTC. Its translation: CASSTGTGGSEQYF.